These 29 T cell receptor beta chains originate from one sample sequenced in a study of T-cell memory formation after mild COVID-19. TCRdb reprocessed the 5' RACE reads with MiXCR, giving one entry per CDR3 protein. The table lists under 600,000 distinct CDR3 sequences, approximately 21% of them singletons. The sample consisted of PBMCs or a T cell subset sorted from them (not recorded which). Receptors were obtained from an adult woman who had mild COVID-19 (a few samples of this study predate the infection). Cell type and time point are not known.

The gene calls are TRBV5-1 and TRBJ2-5; 9 bases are shared with TRBD2. The trim removed 0 bases at V and 3 bases at J, leaving 3 bases unmatched. In germline, CDR1 is SGHRS, CDR2 YFSETQ. The CDR3 spans 15 residues. CDR3 bases: TGCGCCAGCAGCTTGGGGACTAGCGAGAAAGAGACCCAGTACTTC. It encodes CASSLGTSEKETQYF.

The V and J genes are TRBV27 and TRBJ2-7; 9 bases map to TRBD1. The CDR3 extends over 15 amino acids. Trimming at V came to 5 bases and at J to 2 bases, leaving 7 bases not matched to a gene. Germline V gives CDR1 MNHEY, CDR2 SMNVEV (reference sequence). The CDR3 loop reads CASSPAGQGPYEQYF. Written as DNA, the CDR3 is TGTGCCAGCAGTCCTGCGGGACAGGGACCCTACGAGCAGTACTTC.

As to this clonotype: This could be a read error, since a much larger clone is one nucleotide away. The chain links TRBV2 to TRBJ1-5; no reliable D call. This CDR3 spans 15 amino acids. The germline CDR1 and CDR2 sequences are SNHLY and FYNNEI. The CDR3 spells CDSRLTALRDQPQHF. CDR3 nucleotide sequence: TGTGACAGCAGACTCACAGCCCTTCGCGATCAGCCCCAGCATTTT.

This clonotype occurred a few times. This rearrangement joins TRBV7-2 to TRBJ2-1; 9 positions agree with TRBD2. V trimming: 3 bases; J trimming: 4 bases; junction bases outside the gene matches: 10. There are 17 residues in the CDR3. Per germline, CDR1 SGHTA and CDR2 FQGNSA. The CDR3 sequence: CASSLGVGLATYNEQFF. The CDR3 DNA sequence: TGTGCCAGCAGCTTGGGCGTTGGACTAGCGACATACAATGAGCAGTTCTTC. The full variable domain, in which reference TRBV7-2 and TRBJ2-1 provide the parts outside the CDR3, is GAGVSQSPSNKVTEKGKDVELRCDPISGHTALYWYRQSLGQGLEFLIYFQGNSAPDKSGLPSDRFSAERTGGSVSTLTIQRTQQEDSAVYLCASSLGVGLATYNEQFFGPGTRLTVL.

The chain recombines TRBV5-5 with TRBJ1-5; weak D call: TRBD1 (5 bases). The germline CDR1 and CDR2 sequences are SGHKS and YYEKEE (reference sequence). The length of the CDR3 is 16 residues. V was clipped by 4 bases and J by 0 bases, with 14 bases between them. CDR3 coding DNA: TGTGCCAGCAGCCTACGACAGAGCTATAGCAATCAGCCCCAGCATTTT. The encoded protein is CASSLRQSYSNQPQHF.

This clonotype was seen ten or more times. The chain couples TRBV7-3 to TRBJ2-5; D remains unclear. CDR3 size: 13 residues. V was clipped by 5 bases and J by 6 bases, with 13 bases between them. The V gene's germline CDR1 is SGHTA and CDR2 FQGTGA. CDR3 bases: TGTGCCAGCAGCCCCAGGCCCTCCCAGACCCAGTACTTC. Its translation is CASSPRPSQTQYF.

The gene calls are TRBV27 and TRBJ2-1; no firm D call. Per germline, CDR1 MNHEY and CDR2 SMNVEV (reference sequence). V lost 5 bases to trimming and J lost 6 bases, with 26 bases between them. CDR3 length equals 18 residues. The CDR3 protein is CASSTLSRAFLDPNEQFF. CDR3 nucleotide sequence: TGTGCCAGCAGTACACTCTCAAGGGCTTTCTTAGACCCCAATGAGCAGTTCTTC.

The CDR3, as DNA: TGTGCCAGCAGTTACTCGTTTCAAGCCTACACAGATACGCAGTATTTT. This encodes CASSYSFQAYTDTQYF. The chain recombines TRBV6-2 or TRBV6-3 with TRBJ2-3; D unresolved. Germline CDR1 MNHEY, CDR2 SVGEGT. The CDR3 has 16 residues. The germline V and J ends were trimmed by 0 bases and 2 bases, with 12 bases remaining between them.

This clonotype was found a few times. The rearrangement uses TRBV15 and TRBJ2-1, with D perhaps TRBD2 (6 bases). The CDR3 contains 13 residues. Trimming left V 0 bases short and J 12 bases short, with 12 bases between. CDR1 is LNHNV and CDR2 is YYDKDF in the germline V gene (reference sequence). CDR3 region: CATSREGGLGQFF. DNA of the CDR3: TGTGCCACCAGCAGAGAAGGAGGGTTAGGGCAGTTCTTC.

The chain combines TRBV12-3 or TRBV12-4 with TRBJ1-5, with TRBD1 identical over 8 bases. J lost 5 bases, V lost 4 bases, and 4 bases had no gene match. This CDR3 spans 14 amino acids. CDR3 loop: CASSWTGSDQPQHF. For the CDR3, the DNA is TGTGCCAGCAGTTGGACAGGGTCGGATCAGCCCCAGCATTTT.

In this sample, this clonotype turned up a few times. The V gene is TRBV20-1, the J gene TRBJ2-7; D may be TRBD2 (7 bases). The CDR3 runs to 14 residues. Germline V gene data show CDR1 as DFQATT and CDR2 as SNEGSKA (reference sequence). V lost 4 bases to trimming and J lost 2 bases, with 15 bases between them. CDR3: CSAIRGEGTYEQYF. The DNA for the CDR3 is TGCAGTGCTATTAGGGGGGAGGGAACCTACGAGCAGTACTTC.

The rearrangement uses TRBV24-1 and TRBJ2-2; possible D gene TRBD2, 6 bases. Germline V gene data show CDR1 as KGHDR and CDR2 as SFDVKD. There are 13 residues in the CDR3. V was clipped by 5 bases and J by 8 bases, with 11 bases between them. CDR3 bases: TGTGCCACCAGTGGTTTAGCGGTAGGGGAGCTGTTTTTT. Amino acids: CATSGLAVGELFF.

V and J are TRBV20-1 and TRBJ2-1, with 9 nucleotides matching TRBD1. V lost 6 bases and J lost 9; bases outside the gene matches: 6. Germline V gene lookup returns CDR1 DFQATT and CDR2 SNEGSKA (reference sequence). The CDR3 runs 12 residues. The DNA of the CDR3 is TGCAGTGCGAGGGGGACAGGGTTTGAGCAGTTCTTC. Translation: CSARGTGFEQFF.

The chain joins TRBV29-1 to TRBJ2-3, with 10 bases lining up with TRBD1. Trimming removed 7 bases from V and 4 bases from J; junction bases left unmatched: 5. Germline assignment: CDR1 SQVTM and CDR2 ANQGSEA. This CDR3 has 13 amino acids. The CDR3 protein is CSAWTGGSDTQYF. CDR3 sequence (DNA): TGCAGCGCCTGGACAGGGGGATCAGATACGCAGTATTTT.

The chain links TRBV10-2 to TRBJ1-1; TRBD1 matches at 7 bases. The germline V gene has CDR1 WSHSY and CDR2 SAAADI. The CDR3 runs 13 residues. The J segment lost 1 base and the V segment lost 8 bases, leaving 4 bases of the junction unmatched. CDR3 bases: TGCGCCAGCTCCAGGGGGTCGAACACTGAAGCTTTCTTT. This translates into CASSRGSNTEAFF.

This clonotype was found a few times. The chain employs TRBV20-1 and TRBJ2-7; TRBD2 matches 8 bases. CDR1 DFQATT and CDR2 SNEGSKA come from the germline V gene (reference sequence). Trimming cost V 0 bases and J 4 bases; bases outside gene matches: 17. The CDR3 runs 18 residues. CDR3 residues: CSARDQASGSLQGYEQYF. The CDR3 coding sequence is TGCAGTGCTAGAGATCAGGCAAGCGGGAGCCTCCAGGGTTACGAGCAGTACTTC.

This clonotype was counted between two and nine times. The chain has TRBV12-3 or TRBV12-4 and TRBJ1-1, with D hard to call. The CDR3 has 14 amino acids. The germline V and J ends were trimmed by 2 bases and 1 base, with 8 bases remaining between them. The CDR3: CASSLRRANTEAFF. The CDR3 nucleotides read TGTGCCAGCAGTTTAAGGAGGGCGAACACTGAAGCTTTCTTT.

A few counts support this clonotype. The chain recombines TRBV29-1 with TRBJ1-1; D gene unclear. Germline CDR1 is SQVTM and CDR2 is ANQGSEA. V was cut by 3 bases and J by 1 base, with 12 bases left in between. The CDR3 spans 14 residues. The CDR3 is CSVEGGIPNTEAFF. The DNA for the CDR3 is TGCAGCGTTGAGGGCGGCATACCGAACACTGAAGCTTTCTTT.

This chain uses TRBV10-3 with TRBJ2-7; either TRBD1 or TRBD2 may fit D (5 bases each). The CDR3 runs 12 residues. Per the germline V gene, CDR1 is ENHRY and CDR2 is SYGVKD. The V gene lost 4 bases and the J gene lost 6 bases, with 10 bases spanning the gap. CDR3 in DNA: TGTGCCATCAGTGTCGGGGCGGCCGAGCAGTACTTC. This translates into CAISVGAAEQYF.

This clonotype came up a few times. V usage is TRBV9 and J usage is TRBJ1-2; 8 nucleotides match TRBD1. CDR3 length equals 17 residues. V was clipped by 3 bases and J by 3 bases; unmatched bases: 13. CDR1 is SGDLS, CDR2 YYNGEE, per germline. The CDR3 DNA reads as TGTGCCAGCAGCGCAAAGCTCCAGGGGGCGTTGGACTATGGCTACACCTTC. Amino acid sequence: CASSAKLQGALDYGYTF.

This clonotype was seen a handful of times. The CDR3 sequence: CASSRDGLAYEQYF. Written as DNA, the CDR3 is TGTGCCAGCAGCCGAGACGGACTAGCTTACGAGCAGTACTTC. This chain links TRBV3-1 with TRBJ2-7, with 8 bases fitting TRBD2. The V gene end was trimmed by 4 bases and the J gene end by 4 bases; junction bases not matched to a gene: 6. The CDR3 loop spans 14 amino acids. Germline lookup yields CDR1 LGHDT and CDR2 YNNKEL (reference sequence).

This clonotype was detected only a few times. The rearrangement joins TRBV4-3 to TRBJ2-3; 7 nucleotides align to TRBD2. Unmatched junction bases numbered 9, after V lost 3 bases and J lost 6 bases. Germline CDR1 reads LGHNA; CDR2 reads YSLEER. There are 15 residues in the CDR3. Here the CDR3 DNA reads TGCGCCAGCAGCCACACTAGCGATAGTGGTGATACGCAGTATTTT. Its protein product is CASSHTSDSGDTQYF.

CDR3: CASSLQGSETQYF. DNA of the CDR3: TGTGCCAGCAGCTTGCAGGGCTCAGAGACCCAGTACTTC. This chain links TRBV5-8 with TRBJ2-5; the D gene is possibly TRBD1 (5 bases). CDR1 and CDR2 from the germline V gene are SGHTS and YDEGEE. The CDR3 is 13 amino acids. Between the trimmed V and J ends, which lost 1 base and 4 bases, there was a span of 8 bases.

The V call is TRBV29-1, the J call TRBJ2-3, with unresolved D. CDR1 SQVTM and CDR2 ANQGSEA come from the germline V gene. The CDR3 has 13 residues. V was pared by 1 base and J by 0 bases, with 5 bases between. The CDR3 nucleotides read TGCAGCGTTGAAGCACGAAGCACAGATACGCAGTATTTT. Residues: CSVEARSTDTQYF.

V is TRBV5-5 and J is TRBJ2-7; D could derive from TRBD1 or TRBD2 (5 bases each). The germline V and J ends were trimmed by 2 bases and 2 bases, with 17 bases remaining between them. The length of the CDR3 is 16 residues. Germline CDR1 and CDR2: SGHKS and YYEKEE (reference sequence). CDR3 in DNA: TGTGCCAGCAGCTTAGGGGTAACGGCGGGCCCCTACGAGCAGTACTTC. This encodes CASSLGVTAGPYEQYF.

This clonotype was seen a few times. The chain has TRBV21-1 and TRBJ1-1. TRBV21-1 counts as a pseudogene. CDR3 length: 16 residues. The CDR3, as DNA: TGTGCCAGCAGGGGAATAGGAGGTTACGAGGGCACTGAAGCTTTCTTT. This encodes CASRGIGGYEGTEAFF.

The chain has TRBV24-1 and TRBJ1-1; maybe TRBD1 (6 bases). The germline V and J ends were trimmed by 4 bases and 6 bases, with 11 bases remaining between them. The CDR3 extends over 13 amino acids. From germline, CDR1 is KGHDR and CDR2 SFDVKD. The CDR3 DNA sequence: TGTGCCACCAGTGACCCAACAGGGCCTGAAGCTTTCTTT. Amino acids: CATSDPTGPEAFF.

This clonotype was picked up a small number of times. This rearrangement joins TRBV4-3 to TRBJ2-1; D possibly corresponds to TRBD2 (5 bases). Germline CDR1 and CDR2: LGHNA and YSLEER. Trimming took 5 bases from V and 0 from J, leaving 11 bases between them. The CDR3 is made up of 15 amino acids. CDR3 amino acids: CASSVYGGSYNEQFF. The CDR3 DNA is TGCGCCAGCAGCGTTTATGGAGGCTCCTACAATGAGCAGTTCTTC.

This clonotype was seen only a few times. The V call is TRBV24-1, the J call TRBJ2-3; 8 bases are shared with TRBD1. The trim removed 3 bases at V and 3 bases at J, leaving 4 bases unmatched. The CDR3 extends over 15 amino acids. Germline-derived CDR1 and CDR2 are KGHDR and SFDVKD. The CDR3 bases are TGTGCCACCAGTGATCGGACAGGGAGGACAGATACGCAGTATTTT. As protein: CATSDRTGRTDTQYF.